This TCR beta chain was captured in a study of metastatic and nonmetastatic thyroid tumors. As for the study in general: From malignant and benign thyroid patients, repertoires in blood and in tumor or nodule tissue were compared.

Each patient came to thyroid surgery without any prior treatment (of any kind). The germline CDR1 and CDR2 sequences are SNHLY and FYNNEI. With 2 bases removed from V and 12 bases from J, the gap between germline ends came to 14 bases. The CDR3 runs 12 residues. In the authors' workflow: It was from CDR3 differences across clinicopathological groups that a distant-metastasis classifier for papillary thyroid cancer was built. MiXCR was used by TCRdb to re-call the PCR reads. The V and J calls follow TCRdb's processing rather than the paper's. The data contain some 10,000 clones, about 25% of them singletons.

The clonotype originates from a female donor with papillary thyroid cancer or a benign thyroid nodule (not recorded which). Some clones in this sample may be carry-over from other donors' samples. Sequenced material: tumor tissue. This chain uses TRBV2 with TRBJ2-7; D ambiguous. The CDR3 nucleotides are TGTGCCAGCAGTGAATTGTTCTCGAGTATGTACTTC. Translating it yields CASSELFSSMYF.